Listed below are T cell receptor beta chains from one sample, sequenced in a study of ipilimumab plus nivolumab after autologous stem cell transplantation. Method: immunoSEQ multiplex PCR; TCRdb's copy keeps in-frame clones and lacks some. Here the sample spans about 12,000 clones, approximately 70% being singletons. This material consisted of PBMCs, taken in a trial of ipilimumab plus nivolumab as post-transplant consolidation. All receptors derive from a male donor with diffuse large B-cell lymphoma. Each CDR3 is given with its conserved first and last residue. A D gene is named only where the DNA matches it firmly. The size entry is marked missing in some rows and otherwise reads once, few, many or a size class.

CDR3 length,clone size,D gene,V gene,J gene,CDR3 protein,CDR3 DNA
12,-,-,TRBV6-6,TRBJ1-2,CAISGQDYGYTF,TGTGCCATCTCAGGACAAGACTATGGCTACACCTTC
12,few,-,TRBV5-5,TRBJ2-2,CASSPYTGELFF,TGTGCCAGCAGCCCGTACACCGGGGAGCTGTTTTTT
13,-,-,TRBV7-2,TRBJ1-1,CASSRTGTPEAFF,TGTGCCAGCAGCAGAACCGGGACCCCTGAAGCTTTCTTT
13,-,-,TRBV4-3,TRBJ1-6,CASSQDRHSPLHF,TGCGCCAGCAGCCAAGATAGGCATTCACCCCTCCACTTT
12,-,-,TRBV5-1,TRBJ2-3,CASSLGGDTQYF,TGCGCCAGCAGCTTGGGAGGGGATACGCAGTATTTT
16,few,TRBD2,TRBV9,TRBJ2-1,CASGRSGTSGYNEQFF,TGTGCCAGCGGACGTTCCGGGACTAGCGGATACAATGAGCAGTTCTTC
15,-,-,TRBV7-2,TRBJ2-7,CASSLALVRFYEQYF,TGTGCCAGCAGCTTAGCGCTGGTCAGGTTCTACGAGCAGTACTTC
15,medium-sized,-,TRBV5-1,TRBJ2-3,CASSLKQDNTDTQYF,TGCGCCAGCAGCTTAAAACAGGATAACACAGATACGCAGTATTTT
19,-,TRBD2,TRBV9,TRBJ2-3,CASSAHGTSGTPPADTQYF,TGTGCCAGCAGCGCCCATGGGACTAGCGGGACTCCCCCTGCGGATACGCAGTATTTT
16,few,-,TRBV6-6,TRBJ2-4,CASSFPYESAKNIQYF,TGTGCCAGCAGTTTCCCTTATGAGAGCGCCAAAAACATTCAGTACTTC
13,-,-,TRBV12-2,TRBJ2-1,CASRLGCSAKQFF,TGTGCAAGTCGCTTAGGCTGTAGCGCGAAGCAGTTCTTC
13,-,-,TRBV13,TRBJ2-1,CASSFPLPGEQFF,TGTGCCAGCAGCTTCCCCCTGCCCGGTGAGCAGTTCTTC
13,-,-,TRBV29-1,TRBJ2-2,CSVQGLNTGELFF,TGCAGCGTTCAGGGCTTGAACACCGGGGAGCTGTTTTTT
16,once,-,TRBV6-7,TRBJ2-1,CASRSVWGGRYNEQFF,TGTGCCAGCAGGAGCGTTTGGGGGGGCCGCTACAATGAGCAGTTCTTC
18,-,TRBD2,TRBV7-2,TRBJ2-3,CASSPQMASGFRTDTQYF,TGTGCCAGCAGTCCCCAGATGGCTAGCGGGTTTCGCACAGATACGCAGTATTTT
13,-,-,TRBV11-3,TRBJ2-1,CASSFGVDNEQFF,TGTGCCAGCAGCTTCGGGGTAGACAATGAGCAGTTCTTC
12,-,-,TRBV9,TRBJ1-1,CASSAGGGEAFF,TGTGCCAGCAGCGCGGGGGGTGGTGAAGCTTTCTTT
15,-,-,TRBV5-1,TRBJ1-1,CASSPGRGDHTEAFF,TGCGCCAGCAGCCCGGGACGAGGGGATCACACTGAAGCTTTCTTT
17,-,-,TRBV27,TRBJ2-7,CASGPGPPSTVSYEQYF,TGTGCCAGCGGTCCAGGCCCCCCTTCGACGGTCTCCTACGAGCAGTACTTC